This TCR beta chain originates from a study of cytomegalovirus exposure and HLA in healthy donors. In the PCR, 60 Vbeta and 13 Jbeta primers were used. The data were produced by immunoSEQ multiplex PCR, yet TCRdb's version contains in-frame clones alone and is incomplete. Its listing shows 95,000 to 150,000 clones. Germline CDR1 reads GTSNPN; CDR2 reads SVGIG (reference sequence). This CDR3 contains 16 residues. V lost 2 bases, J lost 9 bases, and 13 bases stayed unmatched. This chain joins TRBV30 and TRBJ2-7, with 13 bases matching TRBD2. Sequencing used PBMCs. The source is a man aged 35 to 55 in good health and CMV-seronegative. CDR3 protein: CAWSPPTSGRREGQYF. The DNA for the CDR3 is TGTGCCTGGAGTCCCCCGACTAGCGGGAGGAGGGAAGGGCAGTACTTC.